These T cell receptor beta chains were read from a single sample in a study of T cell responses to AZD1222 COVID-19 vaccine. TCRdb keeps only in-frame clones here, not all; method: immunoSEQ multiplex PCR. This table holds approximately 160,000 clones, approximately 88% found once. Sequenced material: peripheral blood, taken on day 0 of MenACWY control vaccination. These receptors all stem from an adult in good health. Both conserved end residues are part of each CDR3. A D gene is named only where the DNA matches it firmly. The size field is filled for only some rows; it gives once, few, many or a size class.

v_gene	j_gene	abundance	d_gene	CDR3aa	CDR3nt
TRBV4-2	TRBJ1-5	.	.	CASNREQGLNQPQHF	TGTGCCAGCAACCGCGAACAAGGACTCAATCAGCCCCAGCATTTT
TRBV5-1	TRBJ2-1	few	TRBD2	CASSLISGLAYNEQFF	TGCGCCAGCAGCTTGATTTCAGGACTAGCCTACAATGAGCAGTTCTTC
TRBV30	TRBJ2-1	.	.	CAWTIDSYNEQFF	TGTGCCTGGACTATCGACAGTTACAATGAGCAGTTCTTC
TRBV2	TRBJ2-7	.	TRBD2	CASSVGLGLAGGRAYEQYF	TGTGCCAGCAGTGTAGGGTTGGGACTAGCGGGAGGGAGGGCCTACGAGCAGTACTTC
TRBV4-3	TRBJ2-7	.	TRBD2	CASSHSSGRSHEQYF	TGCGCCAGCAGCCATTCTAGCGGGAGAAGTCACGAGCAGTACTTC
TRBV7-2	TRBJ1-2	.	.	CASSTSQTLNYGYTF	TGTGCCAGCAGCACCAGTCAGACACTAAACTATGGCTACACCTTC
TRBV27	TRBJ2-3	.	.	CASSNPRGTDTQYF	TGTGCCAGCAGTAACCCAAGGGGCACAGATACGCAGTATTTT
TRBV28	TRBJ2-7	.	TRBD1	CASSSSRRDRVSYEQYF	TGTGCCAGCAGTTCAAGTCGCCGGGACAGGGTTTCCTACGAGCAGTACTTC
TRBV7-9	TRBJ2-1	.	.	CASSRRLDNEQFF	TGTGCCAGCAGCCGTAGACTAGATAATGAGCAGTTCTTC
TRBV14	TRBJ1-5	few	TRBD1	CASSQGGTGNQPQHF	TGTGCCAGCAGCCAAGGGGGGACAGGGAATCAGCCCCAGCATTTT
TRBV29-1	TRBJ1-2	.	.	CSVVRQNTNYGYTF	TGCAGCGTCGTCCGACAGAACACTAACTATGGCTACACCTTC
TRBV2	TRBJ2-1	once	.	CASSGIRGESSKIF	TGTGCCAGCAGTGGGATCAGGGGAGAATCGAGCAAAATCTTC
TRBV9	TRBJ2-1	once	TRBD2	CASSASGTRGYNEQFF	TGTGCCAGCAGCGCTTCCGGGACTAGAGGGTACAATGAGCAGTTCTTC
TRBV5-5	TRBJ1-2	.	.	CASSFPGNYGYTF	TGTGCCAGCAGCTTCCCAGGGAACTATGGCTACACCTTC
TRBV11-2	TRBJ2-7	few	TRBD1	CASSIGQGSYEQYF	TGTGCCAGCAGCATCGGACAGGGGAGCTACGAGCAGTACTTC
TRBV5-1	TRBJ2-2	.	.	CASSLESYFGELFF	TGCGCCAGCAGCTTGGAGTCTTATTTCGGGGAGCTGTTTTTT
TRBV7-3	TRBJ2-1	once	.	CASSLEAAPLSNEQFF	TGTGCCAGCAGCTTAGAGGCGGCCCCCTTATCCAATGAGCAGTTCTTC
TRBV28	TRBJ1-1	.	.	CASSLDPRVRAFF	TGTGCCAGCAGTTTAGATCCCAGGGTTCGGGCTTTCTTT
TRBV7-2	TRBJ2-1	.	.	CASTPRWGSLLFF	TGTGCCAGCACCCCTAGGTGGGGGAGCCTGTTATTCTTC
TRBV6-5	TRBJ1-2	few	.	CASSSSDRLYGYTF	.
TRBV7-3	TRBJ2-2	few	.	CASSLEGNTGELFF	TGTGCCAGCAGCTTAGAAGGAAACACCGGGGAGCTGTTTTTT
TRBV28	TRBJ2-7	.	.	CASARNYEQYF	TGTGCCAGCGCCCGAAACTACGAGCAGTACTTC
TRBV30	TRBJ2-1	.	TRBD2	CAWSGPSTSGVYNEQFF	TGTGCCTGGAGTGGACCCTCCACTAGCGGGGTATACAATGAGCAGTTCTTC
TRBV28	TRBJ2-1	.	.	CASSLPGPGEQFF	TGTGCCAGCAGTTTACCCGGACCCGGTGAGCAGTTCTTC
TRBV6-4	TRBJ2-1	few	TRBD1	CASSDSGRGPVNEQFF	TGTGCCAGCAGTGACTCGGGTAGGGGGCCGGTCAATGAGCAGTTCTTC
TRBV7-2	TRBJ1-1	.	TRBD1	CASSGQGLSTEAFF	TGTGCCAGCAGCGGACAGGGCCTCTCGACTGAAGCTTTCTTT
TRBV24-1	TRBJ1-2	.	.	CATSDSRFLSYGYTF	TGTGCCACCAGTGATTCAAGATTCCTATCCTATGGCTACACCTTC
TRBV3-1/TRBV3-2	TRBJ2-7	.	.	CASSQVLHEQYF	TGTGCCAGCAGCCAAGTTCTACACGAGCAGTACTTC
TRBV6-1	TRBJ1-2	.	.	CASSEALGTIYGYTF	TGTGCCAGCAGTGAAGCGTTGGGGACAATCTATGGCTACACCTTC
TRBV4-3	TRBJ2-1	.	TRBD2	CASSQATSGGNNEQFF	TGCGCCAGCAGCCAAGCGACTAGCGGGGGAAACAATGAGCAGTTCTTC
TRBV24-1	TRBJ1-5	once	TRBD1	CATSDPDRGSQPQHF	TGTGCCACCAGTGATCCAGACAGGGGGAGTCAGCCCCAGCATTTT
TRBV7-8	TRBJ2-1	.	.	CASSARRGRWNEQFF	TGTGCCAGCAGCGCCCGGAGGGGGCGATGGAATGAGCAGTTCTTC
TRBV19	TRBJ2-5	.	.	CASSSGRRGETQYF	TGTGCCAGTAGTAGCGGCAGGAGAGGAGAGACCCAGTACTTC
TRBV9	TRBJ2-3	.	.	CASTPRQALGTDTQYF	TGTGCCAGCACCCCAAGACAGGCCCTAGGGACAGATACGCAGTATTTT
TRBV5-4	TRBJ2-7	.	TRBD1	CASSLGQGSYEQYF	TGTGCCAGCAGCTTAGGACAGGGCTCCTACGAGCAGTACTTC
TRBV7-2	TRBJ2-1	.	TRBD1	CASSLGFRGLRYNEQFF	TGTGCCAGCAGCTTAGGCTTCAGGGGGCTCAGGTACAATGAGCAGTTCTTC
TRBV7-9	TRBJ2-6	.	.	CASRQIQGSGANVLTF	TGTGCCAGCAGGCAAATCCAGGGGTCGGGGGCCAACGTCCTGACTTTC
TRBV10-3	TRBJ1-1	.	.	CAISERDRNTEAFF	TGTGCCATCAGTGAAAGGGACCGGAACACTGAAGCTTTCTTT
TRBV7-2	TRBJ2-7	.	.	CASSRTGFYEQYF	TGTGCCAGCAGCCGTACAGGGTTCTACGAGCAGTACTTC
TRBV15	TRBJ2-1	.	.	CATSRDPTPLPDNEQFF	TGTGCCACCAGCAGAGATCCCACCCCTCTCCCGGACAATGAGCAGTTCTTC
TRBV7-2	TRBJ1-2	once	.	CASRTPGPPNGYTF	TGTGCCAGCAGAACCCCGGGGCCTCCCAATGGCTACACCTTC
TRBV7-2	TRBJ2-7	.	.	CASSPGGSFYEQYF	TGTGCCAGCAGCCCCGGGGGTAGCTTCTACGAGCAGTACTTC
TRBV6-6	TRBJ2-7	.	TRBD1	CASSYTGQGVSYEQYF	TGTGCCAGCAGTTATACGGGACAGGGGGTCTCCTACGAGCAGTACTTC
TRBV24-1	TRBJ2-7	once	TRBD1	CATSDAVGTGLSYEQYF	TGTGCCACCAGTGATGCAGTTGGGACAGGGCTCTCCTACGAGCAGTACTTC
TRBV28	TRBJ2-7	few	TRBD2	CASSAGLADYEQYF	TGTGCCAGCAGTGCGGGACTAGCGGACTACGAGCAGTACTTC
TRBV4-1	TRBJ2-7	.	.	CASSQGDRGGQYF	TGCGCCAGCAGCCAAGGCGACCGGGGCGGGCAGTACTTC
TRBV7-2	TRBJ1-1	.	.	CASSLSRENTEAFF	TGTGCCAGCAGCTTAAGTAGGGAGAACACTGAAGCTTTCTTT
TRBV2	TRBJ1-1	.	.	CASTLNMDTEAFF	TGTGCCAGCACCCTAAATATGGACACTGAAGCTTTCTTT
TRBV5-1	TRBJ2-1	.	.	CASSLFPAYNEQFF	TGCGCCAGCAGTCTGTTCCCGGCCTACAATGAGCAGTTCTTC
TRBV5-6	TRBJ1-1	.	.	CASSSVGRGRTNTEAFF	TGTGCCAGCAGCTCGGTGGGCAGGGGTCGGACTAACACTGAAGCTTTCTTT
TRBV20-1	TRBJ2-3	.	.	CSASPPGALGDTQYF	TGCAGTGCTAGTCCTCCCGGAGCCTTAGGTGATACGCAGTATTTT
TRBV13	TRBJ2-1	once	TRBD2	CASSLSTSGRGSDNEQFF	TGTGCCAGCAGCTTATCGACTAGCGGGAGAGGTAGCGACAATGAGCAGTTCTTC
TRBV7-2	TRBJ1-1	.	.	CASSSQSNTEAFF	TGTGCCAGCAGCTCCCAAAGCAACACTGAAGCTTTCTTT
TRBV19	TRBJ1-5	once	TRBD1	CASSMLTGGIQPQHF	TGTGCCAGTAGTATGCTAACAGGGGGTATTCAGCCCCAGCATTTT
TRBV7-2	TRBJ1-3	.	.	CASSARGRGNTIYF	TGTGCCAGCAGCGCCAGGGGCCGGGGAAACACCATATATTTT
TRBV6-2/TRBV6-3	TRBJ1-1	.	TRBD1	CASSSAGQGMNTEAFF	TGTGCCAGCAGTTCCGCCGGACAGGGGATGAACACTGAAGCTTTCTTT
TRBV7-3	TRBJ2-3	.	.	CASSWGVGGSTDTQYF	TGTGCCAGCAGCTGGGGTGTAGGCGGCAGCACAGATACGCAGTATTTT